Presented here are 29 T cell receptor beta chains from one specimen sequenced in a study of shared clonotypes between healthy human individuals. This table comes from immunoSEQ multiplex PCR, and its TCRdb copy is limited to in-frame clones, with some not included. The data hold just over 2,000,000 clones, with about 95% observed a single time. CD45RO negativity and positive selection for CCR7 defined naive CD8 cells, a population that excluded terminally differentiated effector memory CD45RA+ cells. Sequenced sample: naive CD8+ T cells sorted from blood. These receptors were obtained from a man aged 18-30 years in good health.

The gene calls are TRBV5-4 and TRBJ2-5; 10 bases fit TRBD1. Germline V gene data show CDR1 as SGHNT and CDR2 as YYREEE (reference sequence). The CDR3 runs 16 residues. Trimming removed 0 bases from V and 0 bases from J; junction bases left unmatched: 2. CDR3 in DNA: TGTGCCAGCAGCTTGGGGACAGGGGGGTACCAAGAGACCCAGTACTTC. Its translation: CASSLGTGGYQETQYF.

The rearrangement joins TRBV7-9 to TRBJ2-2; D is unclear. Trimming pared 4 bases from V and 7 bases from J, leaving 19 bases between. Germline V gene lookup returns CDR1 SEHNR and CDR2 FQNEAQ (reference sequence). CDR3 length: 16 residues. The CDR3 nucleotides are TGTGCCAGCAGCTCCCAGACAACATTCCTCGGCGGGGAGCTGTTTTTT. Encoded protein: CASSSQTTFLGGELFF.

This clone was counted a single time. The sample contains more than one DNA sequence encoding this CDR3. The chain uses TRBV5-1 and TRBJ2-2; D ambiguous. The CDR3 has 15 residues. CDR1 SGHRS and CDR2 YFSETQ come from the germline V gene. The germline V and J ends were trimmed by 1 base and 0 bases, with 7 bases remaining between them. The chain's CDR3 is CASSLRHANTGELFF. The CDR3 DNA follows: TGCGCCAGCAGCTTGCGTCACGCGAACACCGGGGAGCTGTTTTTT.

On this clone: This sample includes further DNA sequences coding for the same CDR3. CDR3 sequence reads: CASSLGLATDTQYF. The CDR3 DNA sequence: TGTGCCAGCAGCTTAGGCCTGGCTACAGATACGCAGTATTTT. J is TRBJ2-3 and V is TRBV13; D remains unclear. Germline values: CDR1 PRHDT, CDR2 FYEKMQ (reference sequence). CDR3 length equals 14 residues. Trimming left V 0 bases short and J 3 bases short, with 7 bases between. Based on the CDR3 plus reference TRBV13 and TRBJ2-3, the full variable domain is AAGVIQSPRHLIKEKRETATLKCYPIPRHDTVYWYQQGPGQDPQFLISFYEKMQSDKGSIPDRFSAQQFSDYHSELNMSSLELGDSALYFCASSLGLATDTQYFGPGTRLTVL.

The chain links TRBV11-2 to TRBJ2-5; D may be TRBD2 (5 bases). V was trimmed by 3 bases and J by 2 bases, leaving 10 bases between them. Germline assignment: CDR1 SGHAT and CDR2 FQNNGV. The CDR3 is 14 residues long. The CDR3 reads CASSLTGWQETQYF. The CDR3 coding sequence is TGTGCCAGCAGCTTGACGGGGTGGCAAGAGACCCAGTACTTC.

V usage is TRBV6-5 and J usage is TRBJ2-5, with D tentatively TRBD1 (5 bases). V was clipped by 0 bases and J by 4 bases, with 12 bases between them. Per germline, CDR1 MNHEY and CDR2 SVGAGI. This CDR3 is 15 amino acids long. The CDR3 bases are TGTGCCAGCAGTTACTCTCAGGGTAATACAGAGACCCAGTACTTC. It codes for CASSYSQGNTETQYF.

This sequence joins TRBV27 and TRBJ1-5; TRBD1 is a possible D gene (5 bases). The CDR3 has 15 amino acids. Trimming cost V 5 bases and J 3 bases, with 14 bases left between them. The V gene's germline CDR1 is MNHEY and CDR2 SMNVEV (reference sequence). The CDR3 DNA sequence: TGTGCCAGCAGTCAGGGTCAGGGAACCAATCAGCCCCAGCATTTT. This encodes CASSQGQGTNQPQHF.

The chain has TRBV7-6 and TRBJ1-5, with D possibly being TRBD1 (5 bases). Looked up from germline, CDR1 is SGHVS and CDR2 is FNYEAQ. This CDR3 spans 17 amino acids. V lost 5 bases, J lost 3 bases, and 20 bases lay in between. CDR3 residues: CASSPSAGKVYNQPQHF. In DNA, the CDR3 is TGTGCCAGCAGCCCCTCCGCAGGGAAGGTTTACAATCAGCCCCAGCATTTT.

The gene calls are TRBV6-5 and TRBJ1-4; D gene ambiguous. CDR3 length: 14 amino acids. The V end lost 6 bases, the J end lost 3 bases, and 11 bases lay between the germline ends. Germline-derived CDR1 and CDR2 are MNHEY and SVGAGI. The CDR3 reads CASRGILPNEKLFF. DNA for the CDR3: TGTGCCAGCAGGGGGATCCTGCCTAATGAAAAACTGTTTTTT.

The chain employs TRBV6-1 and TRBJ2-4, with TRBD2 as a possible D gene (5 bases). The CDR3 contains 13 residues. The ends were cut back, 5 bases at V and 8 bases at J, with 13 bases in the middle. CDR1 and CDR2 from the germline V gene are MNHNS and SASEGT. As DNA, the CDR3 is TGTGCCAGCAGTTCCTGGGTGGAGGACATTCAGTACTTC. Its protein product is CASSSWVEDIQYF.

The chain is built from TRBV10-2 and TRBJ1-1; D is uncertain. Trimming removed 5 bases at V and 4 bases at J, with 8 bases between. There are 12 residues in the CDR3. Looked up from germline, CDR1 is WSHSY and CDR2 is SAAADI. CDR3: CASSSEVTEAFF. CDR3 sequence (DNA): TGCGCCAGCAGTTCAGAGGTCACTGAAGCTTTCTTT.

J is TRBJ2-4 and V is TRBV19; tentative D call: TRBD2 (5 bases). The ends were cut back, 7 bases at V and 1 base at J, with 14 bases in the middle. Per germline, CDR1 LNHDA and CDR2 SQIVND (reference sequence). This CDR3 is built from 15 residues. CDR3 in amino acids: CASIGSSGAKNIQYF. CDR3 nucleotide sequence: TGTGCCAGTATTGGGTCGAGCGGCGCCAAAAACATTCAGTACTTC.

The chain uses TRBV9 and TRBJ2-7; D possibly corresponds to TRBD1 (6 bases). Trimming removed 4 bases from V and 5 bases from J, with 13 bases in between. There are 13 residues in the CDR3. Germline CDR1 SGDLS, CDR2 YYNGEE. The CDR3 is CASSYQGNHEQYF. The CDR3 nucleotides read TGTGCCAGCAGCTATCAGGGGAACCACGAGCAGTACTTC.

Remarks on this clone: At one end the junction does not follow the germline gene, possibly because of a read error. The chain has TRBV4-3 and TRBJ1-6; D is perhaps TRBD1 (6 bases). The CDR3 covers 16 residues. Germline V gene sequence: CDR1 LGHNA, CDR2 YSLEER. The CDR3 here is CASNQGGGEENSPLHF. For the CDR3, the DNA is TGCGCCAGCAACCAAGGCGGGGGCGAGGAGAATTCACCCCTCCACTTT.

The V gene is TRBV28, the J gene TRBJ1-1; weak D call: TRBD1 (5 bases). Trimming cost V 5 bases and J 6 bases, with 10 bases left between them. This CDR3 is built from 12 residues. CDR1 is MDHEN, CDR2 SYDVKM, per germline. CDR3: CASSPWGAEAFF. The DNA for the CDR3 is TGTGCCAGCAGTCCGTGGGGGGCTGAAGCTTTCTTT.

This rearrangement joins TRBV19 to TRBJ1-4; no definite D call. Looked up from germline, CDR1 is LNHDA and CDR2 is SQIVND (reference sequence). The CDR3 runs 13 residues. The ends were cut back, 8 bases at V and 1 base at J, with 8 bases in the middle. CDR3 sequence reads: CASAVGTNEKLFF. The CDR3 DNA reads TGTGCCAGTGCGGTCGGAACTAATGAAAAACTGTTTTTT.

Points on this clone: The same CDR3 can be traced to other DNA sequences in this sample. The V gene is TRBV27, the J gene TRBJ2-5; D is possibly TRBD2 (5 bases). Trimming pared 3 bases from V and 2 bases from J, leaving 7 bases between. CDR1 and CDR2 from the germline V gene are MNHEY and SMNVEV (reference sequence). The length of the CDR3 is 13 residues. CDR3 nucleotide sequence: TGTGCCAGCAGTTTCGGGATACAAGAGACCCAGTACTTC. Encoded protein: CASSFGIQETQYF.

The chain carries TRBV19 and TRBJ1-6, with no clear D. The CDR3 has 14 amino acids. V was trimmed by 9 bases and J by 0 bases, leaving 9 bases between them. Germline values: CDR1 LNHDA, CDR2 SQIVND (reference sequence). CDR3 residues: CASALSSYNSPLHF. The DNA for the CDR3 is TGTGCCAGCGCACTGAGCTCCTATAATTCACCCCTCCACTTT. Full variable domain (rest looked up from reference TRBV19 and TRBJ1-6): DGGITQSPKYLFRKEGQNVTLSCEQNLNHDAMYWYRQDPGQGLRLIYYSQIVNDFQKGDIAEGYSVSREKKESFPLTVTSAQKNPTAFYLCASALSSYNSPLHFGNGTRLTVT.

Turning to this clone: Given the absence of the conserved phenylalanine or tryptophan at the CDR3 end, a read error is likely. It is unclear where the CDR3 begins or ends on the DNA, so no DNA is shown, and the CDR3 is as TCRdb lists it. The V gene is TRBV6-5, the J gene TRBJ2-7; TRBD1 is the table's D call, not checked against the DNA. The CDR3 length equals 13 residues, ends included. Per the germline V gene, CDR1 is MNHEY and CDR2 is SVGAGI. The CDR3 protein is CASSYSNGQPEVI.

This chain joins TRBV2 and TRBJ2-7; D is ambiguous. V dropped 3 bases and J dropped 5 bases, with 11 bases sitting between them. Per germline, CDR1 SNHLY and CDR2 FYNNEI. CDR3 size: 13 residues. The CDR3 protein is CASSDDGIDEQYF. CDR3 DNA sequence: TGTGCCAGCAGTGACGATGGGATCGACGAGCAGTACTTC.

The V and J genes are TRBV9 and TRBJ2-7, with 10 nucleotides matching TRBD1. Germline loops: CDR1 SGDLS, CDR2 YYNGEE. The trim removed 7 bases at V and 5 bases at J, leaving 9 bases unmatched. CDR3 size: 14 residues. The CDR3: CASSTGTGVHEQYF. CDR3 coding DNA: TGTGCCAGCTCAACCGGGACAGGGGTCCACGAGCAGTACTTC.

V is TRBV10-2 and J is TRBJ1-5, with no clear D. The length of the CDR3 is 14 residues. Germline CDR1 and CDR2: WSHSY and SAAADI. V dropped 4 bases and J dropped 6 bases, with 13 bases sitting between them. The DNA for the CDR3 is TGCGCCAGCAGTGTGTGGACTAACGGTCAGCCCCAGCATTTT. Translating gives CASSVWTNGQPQHF.

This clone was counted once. The CDR3 coding sequence is TGTGCCAGCATCGGGGGGACAGTCCAAGAGACCCAGTACTTC. Amino acid sequence: CASIGGTVQETQYF. This sequence joins TRBV6-1 and TRBJ2-5; D may correspond to TRBD1 or TRBD2 (7 bases each). The germline V gene encodes CDR1 MNHNS and CDR2 SASEGT. Trimming left V 7 bases short and J 1 base short, with 13 bases between. The CDR3 runs to 14 residues.

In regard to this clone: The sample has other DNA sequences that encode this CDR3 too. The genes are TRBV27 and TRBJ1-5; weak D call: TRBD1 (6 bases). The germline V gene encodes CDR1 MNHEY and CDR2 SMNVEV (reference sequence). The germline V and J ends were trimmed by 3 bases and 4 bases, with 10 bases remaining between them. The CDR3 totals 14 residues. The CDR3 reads CASSFQGSNQPQHF. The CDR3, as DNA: TGTGCCAGCAGTTTTCAGGGGTCTAATCAGCCCCAGCATTTT.

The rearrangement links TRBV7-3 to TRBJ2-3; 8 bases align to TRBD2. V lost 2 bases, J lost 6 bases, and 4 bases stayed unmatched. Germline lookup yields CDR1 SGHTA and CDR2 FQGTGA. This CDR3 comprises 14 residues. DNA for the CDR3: TGTGCCAGCAGCTTAGCGGGGGGCTGGGATACGCAGTATTTT. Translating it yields CASSLAGGWDTQYF.

The CDR3 DNA follows: TGTGCCAGCAGTGAAGGGACTAGCGCGTACAATGAGCAGTTCTTC. Translated: CASSEGTSAYNEQFF. The chain couples TRBV25-1 to TRBJ2-1; TRBD2 agrees at 10 bases. Germline CDR1 and CDR2: MGHDK and SYGVNS. This CDR3 contains 15 residues. The J segment lost 4 bases and the V segment lost 2 bases, leaving 2 bases of the junction unmatched. The variable domain in full, with the rest retrieved from reference TRBV25-1 and TRBJ2-1, is EADIYQTPRYLVIGTGKKITLECSQTMGHDKMYWYQQDPGMELHLIHYSYGVNSTEKGDLSSESTVSRIRTEHFPLTLESARPSHTSQYLCASSEGTSAYNEQFFGPGTRLTVL.

This chain's CDR3 is CASNDQPQHF. CDR3 nucleotides: TGTGCCAGCAACGATCAGCCCCAGCATTTT. V gene TRBV5-7 combines with J gene TRBJ1-5; D gene uncertain. TRBV5-7 is sorted into the ORF group, with uncertain function. Trimming removed 6 bases at V and 5 bases at J, with 3 bases between. This CDR3 contains 10 residues.

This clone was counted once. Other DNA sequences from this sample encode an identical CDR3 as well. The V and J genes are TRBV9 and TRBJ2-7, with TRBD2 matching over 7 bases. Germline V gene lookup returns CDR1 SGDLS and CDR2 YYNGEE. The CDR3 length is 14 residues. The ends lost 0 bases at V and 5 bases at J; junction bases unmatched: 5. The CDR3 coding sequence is TGTGCCAGCAGCGTAGCGGGAGGCCCGGACGAGCAGTACTTC. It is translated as CASSVAGGPDEQYF.

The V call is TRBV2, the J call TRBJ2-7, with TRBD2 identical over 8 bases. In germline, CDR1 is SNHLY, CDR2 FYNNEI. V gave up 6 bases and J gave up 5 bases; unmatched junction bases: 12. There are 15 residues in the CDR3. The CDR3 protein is CASSEILTGGHEQYF. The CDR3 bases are TGTGCCAGCAGCGAGATTTTGACGGGAGGGCACGAGCAGTACTTC. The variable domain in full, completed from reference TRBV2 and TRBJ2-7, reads EPEVTQTPSHQVTQMGQEVILRCVPISNHLYFYWYRQILGQKVEFLVSFYNNEISEKSEIFDDQFSVERPDGSNFTLKIRSTKLEDSAMYFCASSEILTGGHEQYFGPGTRLTVT.